These T cell receptor beta chains were read from a single sample in a study of blood T cell repertoires in COVID-19. The assay was immunoSEQ multiplex PCR, and TCRdb's table has in-frame clones only and misses some. The sample carries about 27,000 clones, around 83% recorded once. The sample comprised peripheral blood. The source is a man in his 70s with acute or convalescent COVID-19. The CDR3 runs from the conserved cysteine through the conserved F or W. D genes are given only for firm matches. For some rows the clone size is stated as once, few or many, or as a class when expanded; others skip it.

J | size | V | D | CDR3 | DNA
TRBJ1-4 | - | TRBV7-6 | - | CASSSGEKLFF | TGTGCCAGCAGCTCGGGTGAAAAACTGTTTTTT
TRBJ1-6 | - | TRBV3-1/TRBV3-2 | TRBD1 | CASSLGQSSYNSPLHF | TGTGCCAGCAGCCTGGGACAGAGCTCCTATAATTCACCCCTCCACTTT
TRBJ1-1 | - | TRBV6-5 | TRBD1 | CASSWGDRGNTEAFF | TGTGCCAGCAGTTGGGGGGACAGAGGTAACACTGAAGCTTTCTTT
TRBJ1-2 | - | TRBV2 | TRBD1 | CASALGTGSGYTF | TGTGCCAGCGCCCTCGGGACAGGGAGCGGCTACACCTTC
TRBJ1-1 | few | TRBV27 | - | CASSLNRNTEAFF | TGTGCCAGCAGTTTAAACAGGAACACTGAAGCTTTCTTT
TRBJ2-7 | - | TRBV5-1 | TRBD2 | CASGGASGGSYEQYF | TGCGCCAGCGGAGGAGCTAGCGGGGGGTCATACGAGCAGTACTTC
TRBJ1-2 | - | TRBV11-3 | - | CASSDRQYGYTF | TGTGCCAGCAGCGATCGACAGTATGGCTACACCTTC
TRBJ1-6 | - | TRBV4-2 | - | CASSQDTYSPLHF | TGTGCCAGCAGCCAAGATACTTATTCACCCCTCCACTTT
TRBJ1-1 | - | TRBV13 | - | CASSLAADTEAFF | TGTGCCAGCAGCTTAGCCGCGGACACTGAAGCTTTCTTT
TRBJ1-6 | - | TRBV11-2 | - | CASSLDLQGRGSPLHF | TGTGCCAGCAGCTTAGATCTTCAGGGGAGAGGTTCACCCCTCCACTTT
TRBJ1-5 | once | TRBV16 | TRBD1 | CASSQRGTGGQPQHF | TGTGCCAGCAGCCAGAGGGGGACAGGAGGCCAGCCCCAGCATTTT
TRBJ2-3 | - | TRBV21-1 | - | CASSKVGDTQYF | TGTGCCAGCAGCAAAGTCGGAGATACGCAGTATTTT
TRBJ2-7 | - | TRBV27 | TRBD2 | CASRSGREQYF | TGTGCCAGCAGGAGCGGGAGAGAGCAGTACTTC
TRBJ1-4 | - | TRBV18 | - | CASSPPSQATNEKLFF | TGTGCCAGCTCACCCCCTAGCCAGGCAACTAATGAAAAACTGTTTTTT
TRBJ2-1 | - | TRBV5-1 | TRBD2 | CASRNAGTSGYAYNEQFF | TGCGCCAGCCGTAACGCCGGGACTAGCGGGTACGCCTACAATGAGCAGTTCTTC
TRBJ1-2 | - | TRBV4-3 | - | CASSQDQEGYYGYTF | TGCGCCAGCAGCCAAGACCAGGAGGGGTACTATGGCTACACCTTC
TRBJ1-3 | few | TRBV4-3 | - | CASSLATRGGDTIYF | TGCGCCAGCAGCCTTGCGACAAGGGGCGGCGACACCATATATTTT
TRBJ2-5 | - | TRBV27 | TRBD1 | CASSRTGVGETQYF | TGTGCCAGCAGTCGGACAGGGGTAGGGGAGACCCAGTACTTC
TRBJ2-2 | - | TRBV11-3 | TRBD2 | CASSPWEGNNTGELFF | TGTGCCAGCAGCCCCTGGGAGGGAAACAACACCGGGGAGCTGTTTTTT
TRBJ2-3 | - | TRBV6-5 | TRBD2 | CASCRGGQSADTQYF | TGTGCCAGCTGTAGGGGAGGGCAGTCGGCAGATACGCAGTATTTT
TRBJ2-3 | - | TRBV9 | TRBD1 | CASSRTGPPTDTQYF | TGTGCCAGCTCTCGGACAGGGCCCCCCACAGATACGCAGTATTTT
TRBJ2-7 | once | TRBV7-2 | - | CASSLRLATNEQYF | TGTGCCAGCAGCTTGCGGCTGGCGACGAACGAGCAGTACTTC
TRBJ2-7 | - | TRBV25-1 | - | CASSAEPSYEQYF | TGTGCCAGCAGTGCGGAGCCGAGCTACGAGCAGTACTTC
TRBJ2-2 | - | TRBV5-1 | TRBD2 | CASRVSGDTGELFF | TGCGCCAGCAGGGTGAGCGGGGACACCGGGGAGCTGTTTTTT
TRBJ1-2 | - | TRBV3-1/TRBV3-2 | - | CASSHRRGGYTF | TGTGCCAGCAGCCACCGACGGGGTGGCTACACCTTC
TRBJ2-1 | - | TRBV7-3 | TRBD2 | CASSLIGGRTYNEQFF | TGTGCCAGCAGCTTAATTGGCGGGAGAACCTACAATGAGCAGTTCTTC
TRBJ1-6 | - | TRBV21-1 | - | CASSKNDQRPYNSPLHF | TGTGCCAGCAGCAAAAATGACCAGCGTCCTTATAATTCACCCCTCCACTTT
TRBJ2-1 | - | TRBV7-9 | TRBD2 | CATGRRASGGYEQFF | TGTGCCACCGGGCGAAGGGCTAGCGGGGGGTATGAGCAGTTCTTC
TRBJ2-7 | - | TRBV18 | - | CASSPQGNEQYF | TGTGCCAGCTCACCACAGGGGAACGAGCAGTACTTC
TRBJ1-2 | - | TRBV2 | TRBD1 | CASGVDRDSGYTF | TGTGCCAGCGGAGTGGACAGGGATAGCGGCTACACCTTC
TRBJ2-7 | - | TRBV18 | TRBD1 | CASSPRDSYEQYF | TGTGCCAGCTCACCCCGGGACAGCTACGAGCAGTACTTC
TRBJ2-7 | - | TRBV11-1 | - | CASSFQRRYEQYF | TGTGCCAGCAGCTTCCAGCGGCGATACGAGCAGTACTTC
TRBJ1-4 | - | TRBV30 | - | CAWGQGMDATNEKLFF | TGTGCCTGGGGTCAGGGTATGGATGCAACTAATGAAAAACTGTTTTTT
TRBJ2-5 | - | TRBV5-4 | - | CASSFVADQETQYF | TGTGCCAGCAGCTTTGTGGCGGACCAAGAGACCCAGTACTTC
TRBJ1-3 | - | TRBV5-1 | - | CASSLEPGYSGNTIYF | TGCGCCAGCAGCTTGGAGCCGGGATACTCTGGAAACACCATATATTTT
TRBJ1-1 | - | TRBV11-2 | - | CASSPNRIMLNTEAFF | TGTGCCAGCAGCCCAAACAGAATTATGTTGAACACTGAAGCTTTCTTT
TRBJ1-2 | - | TRBV5-1 | TRBD1 | CASSLTGGDGYTF | TGCGCCAGCAGCCTTACAGGGGGCGATGGCTACACCTTC